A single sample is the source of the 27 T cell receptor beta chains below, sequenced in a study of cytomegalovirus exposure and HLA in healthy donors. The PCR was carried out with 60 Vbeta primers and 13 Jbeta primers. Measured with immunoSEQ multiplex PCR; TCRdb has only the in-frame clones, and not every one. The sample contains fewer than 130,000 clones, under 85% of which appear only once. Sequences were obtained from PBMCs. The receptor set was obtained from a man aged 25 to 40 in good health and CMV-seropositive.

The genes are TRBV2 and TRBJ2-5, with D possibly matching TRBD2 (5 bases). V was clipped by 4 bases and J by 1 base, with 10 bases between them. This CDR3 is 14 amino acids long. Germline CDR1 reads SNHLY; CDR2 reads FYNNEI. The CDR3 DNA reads TGTGCCAGCAGTGTTAGGACTGCCCAAGAGACCCAGTACTTC. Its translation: CASSVRTAQETQYF.

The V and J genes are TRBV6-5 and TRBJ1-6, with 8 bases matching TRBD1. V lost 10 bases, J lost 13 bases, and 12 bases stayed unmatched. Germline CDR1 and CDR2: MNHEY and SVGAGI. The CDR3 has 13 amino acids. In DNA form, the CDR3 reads TGTGCCACCAACGGACAGGGTACTAATCCCCTCCACTTT. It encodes CATNGQGTNPLHF.

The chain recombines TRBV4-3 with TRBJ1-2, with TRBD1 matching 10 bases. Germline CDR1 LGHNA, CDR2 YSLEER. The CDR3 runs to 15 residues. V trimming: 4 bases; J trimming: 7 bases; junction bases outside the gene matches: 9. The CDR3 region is CASSRQTGGEGGYTF. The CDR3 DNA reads TGCGCCAGCAGCCGGCAGACAGGGGGCGAGGGTGGCTACACCTTC.

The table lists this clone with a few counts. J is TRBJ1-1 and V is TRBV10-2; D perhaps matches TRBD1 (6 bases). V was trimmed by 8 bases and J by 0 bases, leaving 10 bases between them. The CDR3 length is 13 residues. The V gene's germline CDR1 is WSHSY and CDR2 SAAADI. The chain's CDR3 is CASSQGLNTEAFF. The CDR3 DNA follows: TGCGCCAGCTCCCAGGGGTTGAACACTGAAGCTTTCTTT.

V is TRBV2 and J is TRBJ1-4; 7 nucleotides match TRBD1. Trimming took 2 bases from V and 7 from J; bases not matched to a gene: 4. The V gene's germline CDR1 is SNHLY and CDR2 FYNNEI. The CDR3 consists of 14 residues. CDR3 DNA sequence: TGTGCCAGCAGTGAATGGCAGGGGGTTGAAAAACTGTTTTTT. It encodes CASSEWQGVEKLFF.

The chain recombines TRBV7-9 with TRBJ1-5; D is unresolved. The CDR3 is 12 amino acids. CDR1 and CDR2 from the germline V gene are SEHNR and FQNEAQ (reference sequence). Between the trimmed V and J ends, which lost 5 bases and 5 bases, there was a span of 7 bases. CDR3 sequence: CASSHLDQPQHF. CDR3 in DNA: TGTGCCAGCAGCCACTTGGATCAGCCCCAGCATTTT.

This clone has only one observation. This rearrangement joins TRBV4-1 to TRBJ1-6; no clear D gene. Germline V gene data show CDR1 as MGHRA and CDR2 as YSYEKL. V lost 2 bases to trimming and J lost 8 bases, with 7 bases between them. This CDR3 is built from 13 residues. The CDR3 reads CASSQFTDSPLHF. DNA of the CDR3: TGCGCCAGCAGCCAATTTACGGATTCACCCCTCCACTTT.

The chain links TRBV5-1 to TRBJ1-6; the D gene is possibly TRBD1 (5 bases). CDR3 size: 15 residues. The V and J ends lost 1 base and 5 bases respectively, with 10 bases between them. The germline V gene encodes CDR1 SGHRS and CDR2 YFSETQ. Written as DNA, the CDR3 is TGCGCCAGCAGCTTGAGTGACAGAGATAATTCACCCCTCCACTTT. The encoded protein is CASSLSDRDNSPLHF.

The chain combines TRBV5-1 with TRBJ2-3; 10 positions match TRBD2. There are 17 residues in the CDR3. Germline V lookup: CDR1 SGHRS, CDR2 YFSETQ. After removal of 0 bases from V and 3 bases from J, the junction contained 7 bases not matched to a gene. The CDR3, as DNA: TGCGCCAGCAGCTTGGCTCCGAGCGGGGGGGCGACAGATACGCAGTATTTT. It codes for CASSLAPSGGATDTQYF.

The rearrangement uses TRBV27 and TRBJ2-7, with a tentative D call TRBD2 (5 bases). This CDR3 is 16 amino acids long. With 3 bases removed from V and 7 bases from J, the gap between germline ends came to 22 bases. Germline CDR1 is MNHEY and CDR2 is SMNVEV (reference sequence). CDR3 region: CASSFLGAGLSREQYF. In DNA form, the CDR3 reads TGTGCCAGCAGTTTCCTGGGAGCAGGCCTATCACGGGAGCAGTACTTC.

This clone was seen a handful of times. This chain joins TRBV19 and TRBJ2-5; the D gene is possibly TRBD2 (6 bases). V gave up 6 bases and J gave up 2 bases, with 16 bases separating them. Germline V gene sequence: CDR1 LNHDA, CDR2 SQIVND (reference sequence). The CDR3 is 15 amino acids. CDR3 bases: TGTGCCAGTAGCCCAGGGACTCTAGAACAAGAGACCCAGTACTTC. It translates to CASSPGTLEQETQYF.

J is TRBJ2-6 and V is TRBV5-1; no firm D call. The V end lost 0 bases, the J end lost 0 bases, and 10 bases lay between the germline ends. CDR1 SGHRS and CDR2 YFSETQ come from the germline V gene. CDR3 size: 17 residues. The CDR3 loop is CASSLEPGSSGANVLTF. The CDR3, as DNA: TGCGCCAGCAGCTTGGAACCAGGAAGCTCTGGGGCCAACGTCCTGACTTTC.

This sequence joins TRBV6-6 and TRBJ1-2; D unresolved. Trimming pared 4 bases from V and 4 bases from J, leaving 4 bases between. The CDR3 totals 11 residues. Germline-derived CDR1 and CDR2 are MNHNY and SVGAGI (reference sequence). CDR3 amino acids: CASSSRYGYTF. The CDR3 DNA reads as TGTGCCAGCAGTTCCCGCTATGGCTACACCTTC.

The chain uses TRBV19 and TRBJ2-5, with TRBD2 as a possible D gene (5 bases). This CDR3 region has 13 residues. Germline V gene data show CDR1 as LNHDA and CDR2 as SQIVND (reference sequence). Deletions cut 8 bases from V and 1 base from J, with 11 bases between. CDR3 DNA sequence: TGTGCCAGTCAACCCAGCGGCCAAGAGACCCAGTACTTC. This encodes CASQPSGQETQYF.

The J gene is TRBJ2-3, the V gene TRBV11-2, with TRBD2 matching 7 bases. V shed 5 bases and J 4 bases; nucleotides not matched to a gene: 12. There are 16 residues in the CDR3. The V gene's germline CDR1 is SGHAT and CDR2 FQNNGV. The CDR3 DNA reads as TGTGCCAGCAGCGGTAGGACTAGATTGGCGGCAGATACGCAGTATTTT. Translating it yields CASSGRTRLAADTQYF. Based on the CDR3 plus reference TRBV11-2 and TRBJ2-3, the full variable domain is EAGVAQSPRYKIIEKRQSVAFWCNPISGHATLYWYQQILGQGPKLLIQFQNNGVVDDSQLPKDRFSAERLKGVDSTLKIQPAKLEDSAVYLCASSGRTRLAADTQYFGPGTRLTVL.

CDR3 region: CASSLGGSSSPLHF. As DNA, the CDR3 is TGCGCCAGCAGCCTTGGGGGGTCTAGCTCACCCCTCCACTTT. This sequence joins TRBV4-1 and TRBJ1-6, with D maybe TRBD1 (5 bases). The CDR3 has 14 amino acids. Per germline, CDR1 MGHRA and CDR2 YSYEKL. Between the trimmed V and J ends, which lost 4 bases and 10 bases, there was a span of 14 bases.

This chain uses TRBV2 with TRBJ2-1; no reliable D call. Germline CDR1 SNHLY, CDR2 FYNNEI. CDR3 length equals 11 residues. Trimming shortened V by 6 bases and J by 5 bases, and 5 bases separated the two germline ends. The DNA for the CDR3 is TGTGCCAGCAGCTACGACAATGAGCAGTTCTTC. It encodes CASSYDNEQFF.

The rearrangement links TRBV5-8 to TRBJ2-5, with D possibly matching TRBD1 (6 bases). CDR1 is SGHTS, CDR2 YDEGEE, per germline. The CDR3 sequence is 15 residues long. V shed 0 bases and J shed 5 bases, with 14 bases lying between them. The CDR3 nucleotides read TGTGCCAGCAGCTTGGGGACAGTGGGTAGGGAGACCCAGTACTTC. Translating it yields CASSLGTVGRETQYF.

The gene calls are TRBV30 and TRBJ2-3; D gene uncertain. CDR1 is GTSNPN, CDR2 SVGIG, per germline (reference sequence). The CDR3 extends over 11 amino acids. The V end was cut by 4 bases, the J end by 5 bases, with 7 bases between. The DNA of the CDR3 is TGTGCCTGGACCGAGCGAGATACGCAGTATTTT. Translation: CAWTERDTQYF.

CDR3 amino acids: CASSLKVGHTEAFF. CDR3 in DNA: TGTGCCAGCAGCTTAAAGGTTGGGCACACTGAAGCTTTCTTT. The V gene is TRBV7-2, the J gene TRBJ1-1; D remains unclear. From germline, CDR1 is SGHTA and CDR2 FQGNSA. CDR3 length: 14 residues. V gave up 2 bases and J gave up 3 bases, with 10 bases separating them.

The CDR3 reads CASSSGTDLVSYEQYF. The CDR3 DNA is TGTGCCAGCAGCTCCGGGACAGATTTGGTCTCCTACGAGCAGTACTTC. The rearrangement uses TRBV7-9 and TRBJ2-7, with 7 bases that match TRBD1. The germline CDR1 and CDR2 sequences are SEHNR and FQNEAQ (reference sequence). V dropped 4 bases and J dropped 0; count of bases not matched to a gene: 9. The CDR3 totals 16 residues.

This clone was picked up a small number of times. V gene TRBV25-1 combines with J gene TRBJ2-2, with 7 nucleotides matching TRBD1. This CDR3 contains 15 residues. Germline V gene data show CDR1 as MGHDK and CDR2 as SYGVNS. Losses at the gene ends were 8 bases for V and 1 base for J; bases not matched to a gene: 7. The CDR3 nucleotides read TGTGCCAGCCAGACGGGACAGATGAACACCGGGGAGCTGTTTTTT. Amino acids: CASQTGQMNTGELFF.

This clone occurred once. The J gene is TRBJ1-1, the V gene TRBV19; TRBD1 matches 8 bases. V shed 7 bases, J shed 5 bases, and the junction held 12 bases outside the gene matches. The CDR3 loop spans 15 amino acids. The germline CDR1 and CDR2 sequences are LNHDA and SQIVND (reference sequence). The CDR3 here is CASTPRGTGSTEAFF. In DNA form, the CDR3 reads TGTGCCAGTACCCCAAGGGGGACAGGCTCTACTGAAGCTTTCTTT.

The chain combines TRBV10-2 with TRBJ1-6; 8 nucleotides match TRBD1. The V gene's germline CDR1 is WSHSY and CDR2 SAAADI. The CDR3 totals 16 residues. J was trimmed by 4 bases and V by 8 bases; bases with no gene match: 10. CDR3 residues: CASGTGPAGYNSPLHF. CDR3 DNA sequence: TGCGCCAGCGGGACAGGCCCTGCCGGTTATAATTCACCCCTCCACTTT.

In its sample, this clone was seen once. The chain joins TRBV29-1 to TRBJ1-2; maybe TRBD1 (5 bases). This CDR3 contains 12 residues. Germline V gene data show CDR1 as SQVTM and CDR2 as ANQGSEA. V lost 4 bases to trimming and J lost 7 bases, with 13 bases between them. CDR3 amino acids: CSVGQGLGGYTF. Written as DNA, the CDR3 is TGCAGCGTTGGTCAGGGTCTGGGTGGCTACACCTTC.

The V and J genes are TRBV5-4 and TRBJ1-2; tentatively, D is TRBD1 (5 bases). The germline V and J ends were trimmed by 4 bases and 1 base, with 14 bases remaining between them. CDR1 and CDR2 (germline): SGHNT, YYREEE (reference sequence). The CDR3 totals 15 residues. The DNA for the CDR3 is TGTGCCAGCAGCCCCCGGGGGGGGGTTAACTATGGCTACACCTTC. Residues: CASSPRGGVNYGYTF.

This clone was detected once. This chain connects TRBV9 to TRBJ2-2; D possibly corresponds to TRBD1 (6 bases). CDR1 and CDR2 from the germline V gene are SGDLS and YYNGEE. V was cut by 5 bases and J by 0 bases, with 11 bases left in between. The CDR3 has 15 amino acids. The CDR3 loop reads CASRGHPTNTGELFF. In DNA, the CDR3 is TGTGCCAGCAGGGGACATCCTACGAACACCGGGGAGCTGTTTTTT.